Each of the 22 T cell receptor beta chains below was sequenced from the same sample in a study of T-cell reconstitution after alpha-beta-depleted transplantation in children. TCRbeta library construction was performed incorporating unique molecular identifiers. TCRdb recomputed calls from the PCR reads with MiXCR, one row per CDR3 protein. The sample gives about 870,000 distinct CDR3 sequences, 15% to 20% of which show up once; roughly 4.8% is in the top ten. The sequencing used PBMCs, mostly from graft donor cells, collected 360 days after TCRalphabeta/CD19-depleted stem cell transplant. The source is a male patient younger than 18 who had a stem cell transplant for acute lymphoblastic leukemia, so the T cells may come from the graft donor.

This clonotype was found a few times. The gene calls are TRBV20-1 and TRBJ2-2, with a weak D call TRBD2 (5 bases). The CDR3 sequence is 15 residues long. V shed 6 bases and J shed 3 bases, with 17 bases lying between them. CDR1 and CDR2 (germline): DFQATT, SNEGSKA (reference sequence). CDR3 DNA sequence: TGCAGTGCCCGTCCCACGGGAACCTACACCGGGGAGCTGTTTTTT. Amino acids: CSARPTGTYTGELFF.

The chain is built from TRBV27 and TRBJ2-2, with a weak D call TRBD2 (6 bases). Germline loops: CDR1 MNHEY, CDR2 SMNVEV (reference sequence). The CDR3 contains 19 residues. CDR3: CAASYPLGGSGHSTGELFF. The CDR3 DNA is TGTGCGGCCAGTTATCCCCTGGGAGGAAGCGGCCATTCCACCGGGGAGCTGTTTTTT.

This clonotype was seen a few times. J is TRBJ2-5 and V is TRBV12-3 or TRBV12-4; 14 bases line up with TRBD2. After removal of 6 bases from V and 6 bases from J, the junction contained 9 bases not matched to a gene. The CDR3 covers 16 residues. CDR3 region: CASSIGTSGSRKTQYF. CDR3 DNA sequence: TGTGCCAGCAGCATAGGGACTAGCGGGAGTCGGAAGACCCAGTACTTC.

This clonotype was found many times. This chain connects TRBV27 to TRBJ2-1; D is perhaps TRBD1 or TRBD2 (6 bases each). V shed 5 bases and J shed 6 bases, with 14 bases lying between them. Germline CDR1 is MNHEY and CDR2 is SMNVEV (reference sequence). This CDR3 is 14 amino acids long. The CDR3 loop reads CASSTGRGGNEQFF. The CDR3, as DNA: TGTGCCAGCAGTACCGGGAGAGGGGGCAATGAGCAGTTCTTC.

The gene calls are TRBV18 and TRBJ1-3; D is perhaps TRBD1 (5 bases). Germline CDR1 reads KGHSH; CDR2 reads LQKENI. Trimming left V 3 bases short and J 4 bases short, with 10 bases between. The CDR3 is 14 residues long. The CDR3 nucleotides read TGTGCCAGCTCACCCGACAGAAGCGGAAACACCATATATTTT. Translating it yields CASSPDRSGNTIYF.

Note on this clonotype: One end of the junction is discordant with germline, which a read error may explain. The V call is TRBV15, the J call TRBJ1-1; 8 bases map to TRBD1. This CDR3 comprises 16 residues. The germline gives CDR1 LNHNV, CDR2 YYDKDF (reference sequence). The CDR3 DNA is TGTGCCACCAGCCGAGACTTTCTCAGGGGGCACACTGAAGCTTTCTTT. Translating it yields CATSRDFLRGHTEAFF.

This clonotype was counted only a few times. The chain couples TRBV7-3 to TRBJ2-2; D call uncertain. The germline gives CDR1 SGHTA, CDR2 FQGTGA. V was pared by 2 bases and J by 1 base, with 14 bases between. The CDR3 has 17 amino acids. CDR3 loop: CASSLAAQALNTGELFF. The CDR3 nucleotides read TGTGCCAGCAGCTTAGCTGCCCAGGCCTTGAACACCGGGGAGCTGTTTTTT. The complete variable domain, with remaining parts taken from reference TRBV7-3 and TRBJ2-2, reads GAGVSQTPSNKVTEKGKYVELRCDPISGHTALYWYRQSLGQGPEFLIYFQGTGAADDSGLPNDRFFAVRPEGSVSTLKIQRTERGDSAVYLCASSLAAQALNTGELFFGEGSRLTVL.

CDR3 loop: CASSGLAAFTDTQYF. The CDR3 region has the DNA TGTGCCAGCAGCGGCCTAGCGGCTTTCACAGATACGCAGTATTTT. The V call is TRBV9, the J call TRBJ2-3; 7 bases map to TRBD2. The germline gives CDR1 SGDLS, CDR2 YYNGEE. The CDR3 has 15 residues. After removal of 3 bases from V and 2 bases from J, the junction contained 6 bases not matched to a gene.

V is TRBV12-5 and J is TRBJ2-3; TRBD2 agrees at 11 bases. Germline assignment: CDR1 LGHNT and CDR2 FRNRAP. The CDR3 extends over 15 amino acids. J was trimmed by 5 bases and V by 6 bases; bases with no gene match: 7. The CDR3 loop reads CASGPTSGRGDTQYF. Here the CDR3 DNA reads TGTGCTAGTGGGCCCACTAGCGGGAGAGGAGATACGCAGTATTTT.

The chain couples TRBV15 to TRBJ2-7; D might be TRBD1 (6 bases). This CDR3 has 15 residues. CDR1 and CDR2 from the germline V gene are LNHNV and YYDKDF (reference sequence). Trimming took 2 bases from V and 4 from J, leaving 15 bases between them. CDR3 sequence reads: CATSRSGATSYEQYF. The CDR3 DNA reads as TGTGCCACCAGCAGATCAGGGGCTACTTCGTACGAGCAGTACTTC.

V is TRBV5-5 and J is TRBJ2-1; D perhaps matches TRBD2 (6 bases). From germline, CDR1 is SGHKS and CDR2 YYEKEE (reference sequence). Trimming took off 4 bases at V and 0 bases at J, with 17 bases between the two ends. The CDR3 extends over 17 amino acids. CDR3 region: CASSPSSGTHSYNEQFF. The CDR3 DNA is TGTGCCAGCAGCCCATCTTCCGGGACTCACTCCTACAATGAGCAGTTCTTC.

CDR3 DNA sequence: TGTGCCAGCAGCCAAGGAGGGACAGGGAACTACGAGCAGTACTTC. This gives the protein CASSQGGTGNYEQYF. The gene calls are TRBV14 and TRBJ2-7, with TRBD1 matching over 9 bases. CDR1 and CDR2 (germline): SGHDN, FVKESK. This CDR3 has 15 residues. V trimming: 1 base; J trimming: 3 bases; junction bases outside the gene matches: 4.

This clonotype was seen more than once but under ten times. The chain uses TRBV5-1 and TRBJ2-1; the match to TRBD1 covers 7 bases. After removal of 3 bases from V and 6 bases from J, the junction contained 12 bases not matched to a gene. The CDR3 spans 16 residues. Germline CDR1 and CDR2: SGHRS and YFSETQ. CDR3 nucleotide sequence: TGCGCCAGCAGCTCACCCAGAGACAGGGAGAGCAATGAGCAGTTCTTC. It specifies CASSSPRDRESNEQFF. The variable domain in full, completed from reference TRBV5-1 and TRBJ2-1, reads KAGVTQTPRYLIKTRGQQVTLSCSPISGHRSVSWYQQTPGQGLQFLFEYFSETQRNKGNFPGRFSGRQFSNSRSEMNVSTLELGDSALYLCASSSPRDRESNEQFFGPGTRLTVL.

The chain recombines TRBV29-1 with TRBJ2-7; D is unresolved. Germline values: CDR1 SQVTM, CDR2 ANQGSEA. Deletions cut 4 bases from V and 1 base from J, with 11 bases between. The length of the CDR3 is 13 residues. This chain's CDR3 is CSVGSSYSYEQYF. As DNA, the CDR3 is TGCAGCGTTGGGTCTTCATATTCCTACGAGCAGTACTTC.

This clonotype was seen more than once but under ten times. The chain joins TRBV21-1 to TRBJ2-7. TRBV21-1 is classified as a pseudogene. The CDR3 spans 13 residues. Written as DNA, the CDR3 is TGTGCCAGCAGCCCATACTCCTTATACGAGCAGTACTTC. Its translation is CASSPYSLYEQYF.

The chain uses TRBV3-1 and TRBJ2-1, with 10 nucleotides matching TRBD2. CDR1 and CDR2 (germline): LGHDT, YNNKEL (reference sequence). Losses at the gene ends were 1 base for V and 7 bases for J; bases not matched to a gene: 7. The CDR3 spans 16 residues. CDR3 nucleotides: TGTGCCAGCAGCCAAGGGTCTAGCGGGAGTGGAAATGAGCAGTTCTTC. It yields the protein CASSQGSSGSGNEQFF.

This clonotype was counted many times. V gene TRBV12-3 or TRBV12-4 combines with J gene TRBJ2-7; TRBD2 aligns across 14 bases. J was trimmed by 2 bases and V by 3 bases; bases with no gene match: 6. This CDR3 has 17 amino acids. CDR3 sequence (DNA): TGTGCCAGCAGTTTCGGACTAGCGGGAGGTTCAGCCTACGAGCAGTACTTC. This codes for CASSFGLAGGSAYEQYF.

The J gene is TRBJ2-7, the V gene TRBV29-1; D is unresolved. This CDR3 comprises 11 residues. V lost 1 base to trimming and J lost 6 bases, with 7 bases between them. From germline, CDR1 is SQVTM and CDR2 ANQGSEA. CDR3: CSVEGNLEQYF. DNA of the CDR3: TGCAGCGTTGAAGGGAACCTCGAGCAGTACTTC.

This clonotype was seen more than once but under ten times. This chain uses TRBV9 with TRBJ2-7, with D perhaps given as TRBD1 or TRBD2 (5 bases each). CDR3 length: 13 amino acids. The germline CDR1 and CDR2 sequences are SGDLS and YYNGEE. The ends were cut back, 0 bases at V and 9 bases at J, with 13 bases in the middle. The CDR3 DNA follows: TGTGCCAGCAGCGTAGAAATCCAGGGACGGCAGTACTTC. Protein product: CASSVEIQGRQYF.

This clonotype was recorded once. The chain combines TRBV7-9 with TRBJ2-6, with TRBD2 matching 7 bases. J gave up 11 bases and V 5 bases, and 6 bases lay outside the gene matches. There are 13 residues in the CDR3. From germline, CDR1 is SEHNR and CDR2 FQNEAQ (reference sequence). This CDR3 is CASSVGRGDVLTF. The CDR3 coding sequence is TGTGCCAGCAGCGTGGGGAGGGGCGACGTCCTGACTTTC.

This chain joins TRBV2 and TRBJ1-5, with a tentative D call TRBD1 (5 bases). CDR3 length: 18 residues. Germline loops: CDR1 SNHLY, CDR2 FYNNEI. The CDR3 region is CTFCPGTSLFFSNQPQHF. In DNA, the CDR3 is TGTACCTTCTGTCCCGGGACCTCCCTTTTCTTTAGCAATCAGCCCCAGCATTTT.

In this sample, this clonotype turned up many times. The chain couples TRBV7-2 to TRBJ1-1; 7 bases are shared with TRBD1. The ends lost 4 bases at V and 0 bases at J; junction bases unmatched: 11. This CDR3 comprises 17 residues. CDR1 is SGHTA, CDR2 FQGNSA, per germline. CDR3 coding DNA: TGTGCCAGCAGCTCCCCCGCGGGACAGAGAATGAACACTGAAGCTTTCTTT. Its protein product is CASSSPAGQRMNTEAFF.